The 7 T cell receptor beta chains reported below all come from one sample, sequenced in a study of blood T cell repertoires in COVID-19. Assay used: immunoSEQ multiplex PCR; TCRdb lists only in-frame clones, some missing. The sample carries around 300,000 clones, 75% to 90% recorded once. The specimen was peripheral blood. The source of these receptors is a woman aged 25-40 years with COVID-19, enrolled during active disease.

This sequence joins TRBV3-1 (or the pseudogene TRBV3-2) and TRBJ2-3; 12 nucleotides align to TRBD1. Germline V gene lookup returns CDR1 LGHDT and CDR2 YNNKEL (reference sequence). The CDR3 covers 16 residues. With 4 bases clipped from V and 3 bases from J, the junction kept 5 bases outside the gene matches. CDR3 in amino acids: CASSPGTGGSTDTQYF. CDR3 sequence (DNA): TGTGCCAGCAGCCCCGGGACAGGGGGCTCTACAGATACGCAGTATTTT.

The genes are TRBV5-1 and TRBJ2-5, with TRBD2 matching 7 bases. The CDR3 covers 14 residues. J lost 5 bases, V lost 7 bases, and 11 bases had no gene match. Germline CDR1 reads SGHRS; CDR2 reads YFSETQ. CDR3 sequence reads: CASFSGRAQETQYF. CDR3 nucleotides: TGCGCCAGCTTTTCTGGGAGGGCCCAGGAGACCCAGTACTTC.

This clone was seen just once. The J gene is TRBJ2-3, the V gene TRBV5-1, with D hard to call. This CDR3 region has 13 residues. The V end was cut by 1 base, the J end by 4 bases, with 7 bases between. Per the germline V gene, CDR1 is SGHRS and CDR2 is YFSETQ. This CDR3 is CASSLIESDTQYF. The CDR3, as DNA: TGCGCCAGCAGCTTGATAGAATCAGATACGCAGTATTTT.

This sequence joins TRBV6-4 and TRBJ2-1, with 7 bases that match TRBD2. Germline CDR1 is MRHNA and CDR2 is SNTAGT. The CDR3 is 15 residues long. The ends lost 4 bases at V and 7 bases at J; junction bases unmatched: 10. This chain's CDR3 is CASSGGERAGNEQFF. CDR3 DNA: TGTGCCAGCAGTGGGGGGGAGCGAGCGGGAAATGAGCAGTTCTTC.

The chain is built from TRBV15 and TRBJ2-1; 13 nucleotides match TRBD2. V was pared by 5 bases and J by 5 bases, with 12 bases of the junction left unmatched. This CDR3 is 18 amino acids long. Per germline, CDR1 LNHNV and CDR2 YYDKDF (reference sequence). The chain's CDR3 is CATSGDVFGTSGDNEQFF. The CDR3 DNA reads TGTGCCACCAGCGGGGATGTTTTCGGGACTAGCGGGGACAATGAGCAGTTCTTC.

The chain couples TRBV10-2 to TRBJ1-5, with D tentatively TRBD1 (5 bases). Trimming removed 2 bases from V and 7 bases from J, with 12 bases in between. Germline CDR1 is WSHSY and CDR2 is SAAADI. The CDR3 runs to 14 residues. The CDR3 DNA reads TGCGCCAGCAGTGAGGGAGGGGCGCGGCAGCCCCAGCATTTT. Protein: CASSEGGARQPQHF.

This chain joins TRBV6-5 and TRBJ1-1; 7 bases are a match to TRBD1. V trimming: 5 bases; J trimming: 3 bases; junction bases outside the gene matches: 6. Germline V gene sequence: CDR1 MNHEY, CDR2 SVGAGI. The CDR3 loop spans 14 amino acids. CDR3 residues: CASSPRGDDTEAFF. CDR3 sequence (DNA): TGTGCCAGCAGTCCCAGGGGGGACGACACTGAAGCTTTCTTT.